One and the same sample provided the 13 T cell receptor beta chains below, sequenced in a study of CD8+ T cells in alopecia areata. In each case, RNA was isolated and then reverse transcribed into cDNA as the sequencing template. Sequencing was performed with immunoSEQ multiplex PCR; in TCRdb, only in-frame clones are kept and a portion is missing. The sample has 110,000 to 150,000 clones; about 60% are singletons. This specimen was CD4+ T cells sorted from blood, taken at week 0. All receptors derive from a human donor with alopecia areata.

This sequence joins TRBV5-6 and TRBJ2-5; D is unresolved. Per the germline V gene, CDR1 is SGHDT and CDR2 is YYEEEE. V lost 4 bases, J lost 5 bases, and 12 bases lay in between. The length of the CDR3 is 13 residues. CDR3 in DNA: TGTGCCAGCAGCCAGACCCTCACTGAGACCCAGTACTTC. This translates into CASSQTLTETQYF.

This clone was found a few times. V and J are TRBV7-9 and TRBJ2-7; TRBD2 might be the D (6 bases). V was trimmed by 4 bases and J by 0 bases, leaving 10 bases between them. Germline lookup yields CDR1 SEHNR and CDR2 FQNEAQ (reference sequence). This CDR3 contains 14 residues. CDR3 in amino acids: CASSWGLSSYEQYF. The CDR3 DNA reads TGTGCCAGCAGCTGGGGACTGAGCTCCTACGAGCAGTACTTC. The whole variable domain, filled in from reference TRBV7-9 and TRBJ2-7, reads DTGVSQNPRHKITKRGQNVTFRCDPISEHNRLYWYRQTLGQGPEFLTYFQNEAQLEKSRLLSDRFSAERPKGSFSTLEIQRTEQGDSAMYLCASSWGLSSYEQYFGPGTRLTVT.

The chain couples TRBV11-2 to TRBJ2-5; D is undetermined. V lost 5 bases, J lost 4 bases, and 14 bases lay in between. This CDR3 spans 14 amino acids. The germline V gene encodes CDR1 SGHAT and CDR2 FQNNGV. CDR3 region: CASSRTASVETQYF. CDR3 coding DNA: TGTGCCAGCAGCCGCACGGCCTCGGTAGAGACCCAGTACTTC.

This chain connects TRBV6-5 to TRBJ1-6; maybe TRBD1 (5 bases). Trimming removed 10 bases at V and 7 bases at J, with 14 bases between. This CDR3 has 13 amino acids. Germline-derived CDR1 and CDR2 are MNHEY and SVGAGI. CDR3 DNA: TGTGCCACCCGGGACGGAACGAATTCACCCCTCCACTTT. Protein: CATRDGTNSPLHF.

This chain uses TRBV5-1 with TRBJ2-2, with no clear D. Germline assignment: CDR1 SGHRS and CDR2 YFSETQ. The CDR3 is 12 amino acids. Trimming removed 4 bases from V and 2 bases from J, with 3 bases in between. CDR3 amino acids: CASSVNTGELFF. The CDR3 DNA sequence: TGCGCCAGCAGCGTAAACACCGGGGAGCTGTTTTTT.

The chain has TRBV5-1 and TRBJ2-3; D possibly corresponds to TRBD2 (6 bases). The V and J ends lost 1 base and 5 bases respectively, with 8 bases between them. Germline V CDR1 and CDR2: SGHRS, YFSETQ. This CDR3 contains 13 residues. The CDR3 sequence: CASSLSGVDTQYF. CDR3 DNA sequence: TGCGCCAGCAGCTTGTCGGGGGTAGATACGCAGTATTTT.

The chain combines TRBV9 with TRBJ2-5; 7 nucleotides line up with TRBD1. V lost 0 bases and J lost 3; bases outside the gene matches: 5. Germline CDR1 SGDLS, CDR2 YYNGEE. The CDR3 length is 15 residues. The CDR3 DNA sequence: TGTGCCAGCAGCGTAGGGCCCGGGACAGAAGAGACCCAGTACTTC. Translated, it gives CASSVGPGTEETQYF.

The chain recombines TRBV28 with TRBJ1-2, with D perhaps matching TRBD1 (6 bases). The CDR3 length is 14 residues. V lost 2 bases and J lost 4, with 11 bases in between. Germline V lookup: CDR1 MDHEN, CDR2 SYDVKM. The CDR3 DNA is TGTGCCAGCAGTTTACAGGGGTTCGGCTATGGCTACACCTTC. It is translated as CASSLQGFGYGYTF.

The chain recombines TRBV29-1 with TRBJ2-1; 8 nucleotides line up with TRBD2. The V and J ends lost 7 bases and 5 bases, in that order; junction bases with no gene match: 16. The CDR3 runs 16 residues. The V gene's germline CDR1 is SQVTM and CDR2 ANQGSEA. CDR3 in amino acids: CSAAASGTRAHNEQFF. The DNA of the CDR3 is TGCAGCGCCGCAGCTTCCGGGACTAGAGCCCACAATGAGCAGTTCTTC.

To note about this clone: The identical CDR3 is also encoded by other nucleotide sequences in the sample. This sequence joins TRBV27 and TRBJ1-2; D unclear. Germline CDR1 is MNHEY and CDR2 is SMNVEV (reference sequence). The CDR3 consists of 12 residues. V was clipped by 5 bases and J by 4 bases, with 8 bases between them. CDR3 nucleotide sequence: TGTGCCAGCAGTCCTTTGGGCTATGGCTACACCTTC. It yields the protein CASSPLGYGYTF.

The genes are TRBV30 and TRBJ1-4; D ambiguous. Trimming pared 2 bases from V and 8 bases from J, leaving 9 bases between. The CDR3 loop spans 12 amino acids. Germline CDR1 reads GTSNPN; CDR2 reads SVGIG (reference sequence). CDR3 region: CAWSWMAEKLFF. For the CDR3, the DNA is TGTGCCTGGAGTTGGATGGCGGAAAAACTGTTTTTT.

This clone was observed a few times. J is TRBJ2-5 and V is TRBV5-1, with TRBD2 as a possible D gene (6 bases). In germline, CDR1 is SGHRS, CDR2 YFSETQ. V was pared by 4 bases and J by 2 bases, with 12 bases between. CDR3 length: 14 residues. Here the CDR3 reads CASSPGTYQETQYF. In DNA, the CDR3 is TGCGCCAGCAGCCCCGGGACTTATCAAGAGACCCAGTACTTC. The full variable domain, its missing parts supplied by reference TRBV5-1 and TRBJ2-5, is KAGVTQTPRYLIKTRGQQVTLSCSPISGHRSVSWYQQTPGQGLQFLFEYFSETQRNKGNFPGRFSGRQFSNSRSEMNVSTLELGDSALYLCASSPGTYQETQYFGPGTRLLVL.

This clone occurred a few times. This rearrangement joins TRBV10-3 to TRBJ2-7, with D perhaps matching TRBD1 (6 bases). The CDR3 has 14 residues. Trimming shortened V by 5 bases and J by 0 bases, and 11 bases separated the two germline ends. The germline CDR1 and CDR2 sequences are ENHRY and SYGVKD. The CDR3 sequence: CAISRQGPSYEQYF. Written as DNA, the CDR3 is TGTGCCATCAGTCGTCAGGGGCCCTCCTACGAGCAGTACTTC.